Each of the 20 T cell receptor beta chains below was sequenced from the same sample in a study of blood T cells in healthy people across ages. The authors ran a second PCR of roughly 7 to 11 cycles using a sample-barcoded 5' primer and a J-beta primer mix. TCRdb passed the 5' RACE reads through MiXCR, listing each CDR3 protein once. This table holds hundreds of thousands of distinct CDR3 sequences, more than 55% found once. The sequencing input was blood. The source of these receptors is a man between 40 and 49 years old in good health.

The chain uses TRBV18 and TRBJ2-1; D call uncertain. V lost 8 bases and J 0 bases, leaving 11 bases between the germline ends. The germline V gene encodes CDR1 KGHSH and CDR2 LQKENI. This CDR3 is 14 amino acids long. The CDR3 DNA follows: TGTGCCAGCCAACCTAGTGGCTCCTACAATGAGCAGTTCTTC. Encoded protein: CASQPSGSYNEQFF.

This clonotype has only a few counts. The J gene is TRBJ1-6, the V gene TRBV5-1; TRBD1 aligns across 11 bases. Germline V gives CDR1 SGHRS, CDR2 YFSETQ. The CDR3 has 18 residues. Unmatched junction bases numbered 15, after V lost 4 bases and J lost 9 bases. The DNA of the CDR3 is TGCGCCAGCAGCCCCGACCCGACCGGGACAGGGGGAAGTTCACCCCTCCACTTT. Encoded protein: CASSPDPTGTGGSSPLHF.

The chain has TRBV20-1 and TRBJ2-5; 15 nucleotides agree with TRBD2. Germline CDR1 reads DFQATT; CDR2 reads SNEGSKA (reference sequence). The ends lost 6 bases at V and 11 bases at J; junction bases unmatched: 19. The CDR3 covers 17 residues. The CDR3 DNA reads as TGCAGTGCCTGGACTAGCGGGGGGGCCTCGAAATACAATGAGCAGTACTTC. The encoded protein is CSAWTSGGASKYNEQYF.

This chain links TRBV20-1 with TRBJ1-2; D call uncertain. CDR3 size: 11 residues. The V and J ends lost 1 base and 8 bases respectively, with 8 bases between them. The germline gives CDR1 DFQATT, CDR2 SNEGSKA (reference sequence). The CDR3 bases are TGCAGTGCTAGAGCAGCGTGGGGCTACACCTTC. Residues: CSARAAWGYTF.

The CDR3 region has the DNA TGTGCCAGCAGCCCGACGATGGGTGGGGGGCTCACAGATACGCAGTATTTT. It encodes CASSPTMGGGLTDTQYF. This chain joins TRBV7-2 and TRBJ2-3, with D tentatively TRBD1 or TRBD2 (6 bases each). V lost 5 bases to trimming and J lost 2 bases, with 20 bases between them. The germline V gene encodes CDR1 SGHTA and CDR2 FQGNSA. The CDR3 contains 17 residues.

The chain uses TRBV2 and TRBJ2-5, with D tentatively TRBD1 or TRBD2 (5 bases each). The J call may be incorrect, as the DNA end agrees better with TRBJ2-7. CDR3 length: 14 amino acids. Germline values: CDR1 SNHLY, CDR2 FYNNEI. The CDR3 nucleotides are TGTGCCAGCAGTGTCCTAGGGACCCTATACGAGCAGTACTTC. Translating gives CASSVLGTLYEQYF.

This clonotype was counted only a few times. This chain links TRBV7-2 with TRBJ2-5, with TRBD1 matching 9 bases. This CDR3 contains 14 residues. The germline V gene encodes CDR1 SGHTA and CDR2 FQGNSA. J was trimmed by 5 bases and V by 5 bases; bases with no gene match: 6. The CDR3 protein is CASSGGTGWETQYF. Written as DNA, the CDR3 is TGTGCCAGCAGCGGCGGGACAGGGTGGGAGACCCAGTACTTC.

In its sample, this clonotype was seen a few times. The chain joins TRBV18 to TRBJ2-5, with 9 bases identical to TRBD1. The germline CDR1 and CDR2 sequences are KGHSH and LQKENI. The V segment lost 3 bases and the J segment 4 bases; nucleotides outside the gene matches: 12. The CDR3 loop spans 17 amino acids. Here the CDR3 reads CASSPNPGTGSGETQYF. Written as DNA, the CDR3 is TGTGCCAGCTCACCCAATCCCGGGACAGGGAGTGGAGAGACCCAGTACTTC.

Here the CDR3 reads CASSGPGDYGYTF. CDR3 nucleotide sequence: TGTGCCAGCAGTGGCCCAGGAGACTATGGCTACACCTTC. This chain uses TRBV6-4 with TRBJ1-2; D remains unclear. Germline V CDR1 and CDR2: MRHNA, SNTAGT. The CDR3 covers 13 residues. V lost 4 bases and J 3 bases, leaving 9 bases between the germline ends.

J is TRBJ1-2 and V is TRBV29-1; D gene unclear. The V and J ends lost 3 bases and 5 bases respectively, with 19 bases between them. The CDR3 loop spans 15 amino acids. Germline V gives CDR1 SQVTM, CDR2 ANQGSEA. The CDR3 reads CSVDYASLGPYGYTF. As DNA, the CDR3 is TGCAGCGTTGACTACGCGTCCCTGGGCCCATATGGCTACACCTTC.

The V gene is TRBV20-1, the J gene TRBJ2-4; possibly TRBD2 for D (5 bases). The V gene's germline CDR1 is DFQATT and CDR2 SNEGSKA (reference sequence). The CDR3 extends over 14 amino acids. V lost 3 bases and J 13 bases, leaving 22 bases between the germline ends. CDR3 DNA: TGCAGTGCTAGTCCAAACGAGGGTGGCCTAACCCAGTACTTC. Translating it yields CSASPNEGGLTQYF.

A note on this clonotype: At one end the junction does not follow the germline gene, possibly because of a read error. V gene TRBV20-1 combines with J gene TRBJ2-5; D ambiguous. Germline V gene lookup returns CDR1 DFQATT and CDR2 SNEGSKA (reference sequence). This CDR3 region has 14 residues. CDR3 DNA: TGCAGTGCTAGGGCTCAAGACGCCCAAGGGACCCAGTACTTC. Translation: CSARAQDAQGTQYF.

This clonotype was detected a few times. The CDR3 nucleotides read TGTGCCAGCAGCGTAATCAGCACAGATACGCAGTATTTT. Its translation: CASSVISTDTQYF. The chain joins TRBV7-3 to TRBJ2-3; D is unresolved. The CDR3 runs 13 residues. CDR1 is SGHTA, CDR2 FQGTGA, per germline. V was pared by 5 bases and J by 0 bases, with 6 bases between.

The rearrangement joins TRBV28 to TRBJ2-4; D gene ambiguous. Judging by the DNA end, TRBJ2-7 fits better; the J call may be wrong. The CDR3 has 13 amino acids. Germline V gene sequence: CDR1 MDHEN, CDR2 SYDVKM. The CDR3 reads CASSLPRAAEQYF. The CDR3 region has the DNA TGTGCCAGCAGTTTACCCCGGGCAGCCGAGCAGTACTTC.

Details on this clonotype: Germline and junction disagree at one end, which may indicate a read error. The chain couples TRBV4-3 to TRBJ2-6, with TRBD2 as a possible D gene (6 bases). The germline CDR1 and CDR2 sequences are LGHNA and YSLEER. The CDR3 covers 18 residues. The CDR3 coding sequence is TGCGCCAGCAGCCCTTTTAGCGGAACTACCTCTGGGGCCAACGCCCTGACTTTC. Translation: CASSPFSGTTSGANALTF.

The gene calls are TRBV5-1 and TRBJ2-7, with unresolved D. V was shortened by 4 bases and J by 5 bases, with 10 bases between the two germline ends. There are 12 residues in the CDR3. CDR1 and CDR2 (germline): SGHRS, YFSETQ. The CDR3 loop reads CASSRRSDEQYF. The CDR3, as DNA: TGCGCCAGCAGCCGTAGGAGTGACGAGCAGTACTTC. Using reference TRBV5-1 and TRBJ2-7 for the parts outside the CDR3, the full variable domain is KAGVTQTPRYLIKTRGQQVTLSCSPISGHRSVSWYQQTPGQGLQFLFEYFSETQRNKGNFPGRFSGRQFSNSRSEMNVSTLELGDSALYLCASSRRSDEQYFGPGTRLTVT.

The chain carries TRBV5-1 and TRBJ2-7; 10 bases are a match to TRBD1. J was trimmed by 5 bases and V by 4 bases; bases with no gene match: 9. The CDR3 has 15 residues. Germline loops: CDR1 SGHRS, CDR2 YFSETQ. The CDR3 sequence is CASSLIGTGVHEQYF. The CDR3 nucleotides read TGCGCCAGCAGCCTAATCGGGACAGGGGTCCACGAGCAGTACTTC.

The count of this clonotype is one. This chain joins TRBV15 and TRBJ2-3; D not certain. The germline V gene encodes CDR1 LNHNV and CDR2 YYDKDF (reference sequence). Trimming shortened V by 5 bases and J by 5 bases, and 11 bases separated the two germline ends. The CDR3 is 13 amino acids. DNA of the CDR3: TGTGCCACCAGCGTTGATCGCAGAGATACGCAGTATTTT. Translated: CATSVDRRDTQYF.

This clonotype was observed a handful of times. V and J are TRBV7-2 and TRBJ2-1; 12 positions agree with TRBD2. J was trimmed by 7 bases and V by 9 bases; bases with no gene match: 7. CDR3 length equals 14 residues. Germline lookup yields CDR1 SGHTA and CDR2 FQGNSA. CDR3 DNA: TGTGCCAGTCGACTAGCGGGGGTTAGGAATGAGCAGTTCTTC. Its protein product is CASRLAGVRNEQFF.

This chain connects TRBV7-2 to TRBJ2-3, with D possibly being TRBD2 (5 bases). Trimming took off 5 bases at V and 6 bases at J, with 9 bases between the two ends. From germline, CDR1 is SGHTA and CDR2 FQGNSA. This CDR3 is built from 12 residues. CDR3 sequence: CASSEDWDTQYF. The CDR3 DNA is TGTGCCAGCAGCGAGGACTGGGATACGCAGTATTTT.